These 24 T cell receptor beta chains share one sample of origin, sequenced in a study of shared clonotypes between healthy human individuals. The repertoire was sequenced with immunoSEQ multiplex PCR; TCRdb's copy has only in-frame clones and lacks some. Here the sample spans around 2.5 million clones, over 85% being singletons. The sequenced sample consisted of naive CD4+ T cells from PBMCs. Specified subset: CD45RA+ positively selected. These receptors all stem from a man younger than 30 in good health. Some clones in this sample may be carry-over from other donors' samples.

The V and J genes are TRBV10-3 and TRBJ2-6, with D hard to call. This CDR3 contains 16 residues. Germline CDR1 ENHRY, CDR2 SYGVKD. V was pared by 4 bases and J by 3 bases, with 13 bases between. For the CDR3, the DNA is TGTGCCATCAGTGGGGGTGCCTTAAATGGGGCCAACGTCCTGACTTTC. This translates into CAISGGALNGANVLTF.

The chain couples TRBV11-3 to TRBJ2-7; 10 positions match TRBD1. Trimming cost V 5 bases and J 2 bases; bases outside gene matches: 6. The CDR3 extends over 15 amino acids. Germline CDR1 SGHNT, CDR2 YENEEA. The CDR3 here is CASSPSGQGAYEQYF. In DNA, the CDR3 is TGTGCCAGCAGCCCCTCAGGACAGGGGGCCTACGAGCAGTACTTC.

This chain links TRBV9 with TRBJ1-2; D ambiguous. CDR1 and CDR2 (germline): SGDLS, YYNGEE. The CDR3 totals 15 residues. Trimming stripped 4 bases from V and 0 bases from J, with 13 bases between. Here the CDR3 reads CASSFLGGTNYGYTF. As DNA, the CDR3 is TGTGCCAGCAGCTTCCTCGGAGGGACTAACTATGGCTACACCTTC.

This chain links TRBV18 with TRBJ1-1, with D perhaps TRBD1 (5 bases). CDR3 length: 17 amino acids. The germline CDR1 and CDR2 sequences are KGHSH and LQKENI. Trimming stripped 3 bases from V and 7 bases from J, with 24 bases between. The CDR3 spells CASSPYGTPQTYGEAFF. CDR3 nucleotides: TGTGCCAGCTCACCCTACGGGACTCCTCAAACCTACGGTGAAGCTTTCTTT.

The V and J genes are TRBV18 and TRBJ2-7; 8 nucleotides align to TRBD1. Unmatched junction bases numbered 3, after V lost 0 bases and J lost 2 bases. Germline V gives CDR1 KGHSH, CDR2 LQKENI. The CDR3 is made up of 15 amino acids. The CDR3 sequence is CASSPPGQATYEQYF. In DNA form, the CDR3 reads TGTGCCAGCTCACCACCGGGACAGGCCACCTACGAGCAGTACTTC.

CDR3 nucleotides: TGTGCCAGCAGTACCGGACAGGGCTACCACGAGCAGTACTTC. Translating it yields CASSTGQGYHEQYF. The chain recombines TRBV28 with TRBJ2-7; 8 bases fit TRBD1. Germline V gives CDR1 MDHEN, CDR2 SYDVKM. V lost 5 bases, J lost 5 bases, and 8 bases stayed unmatched. CDR3 length equals 14 residues.

This chain's CDR3 is CASRDRDEAFF. CDR3 nucleotides: TGTGCCAGCCGGGACAGGGATGAAGCTTTCTTT. This chain uses TRBV27 with TRBJ1-1, with 9 bases aligning to TRBD1. The CDR3 contains 11 residues. The junction had 2 bases not matched to a gene; V was cut back by 8 bases and J by 7 bases. Germline CDR1 is MNHEY and CDR2 is SMNVEV (reference sequence).

The chain recombines TRBV6-6 with TRBJ1-2; TRBD1 is a possible D gene (5 bases). The CDR3 totals 15 residues. V lost 3 bases and J lost 0, with 11 bases in between. Germline V gene data show CDR1 as MNHNY and CDR2 as SVGAGI (reference sequence). For the CDR3, the DNA is TGTGCCAGCAGTTATCTTTCGGGGGCTAACTATGGCTACACCTTC. Encoded protein: CASSYLSGANYGYTF.

V is TRBV9 and J is TRBJ2-6, with a possible D match to TRBD1 (6 bases). Germline loops: CDR1 SGDLS, CDR2 YYNGEE. V dropped 3 bases and J dropped 0 bases, with 16 bases sitting between them. The CDR3 is made up of 18 amino acids. As DNA, the CDR3 is TGTGCCAGCAGCGCCCCGCAGGGGACGAGCTCTGGGGCCAACGTCCTGACTTTC. Residues: CASSAPQGTSSGANVLTF. The whole variable domain, remainder taken from reference TRBV9 and TRBJ2-6, is DSGVTQTPKHLITATGQRVTLRCSPRSGDLSVYWYQQSLDQGLQFLIQYYNGEERAKGNILERFSAQQFPDLHSELNLSSLELGDSALYFCASSAPQGTSSGANVLTFGAGSRLTVL.

This clone was found once. V and J are TRBV5-1 and TRBJ2-1; the D gene is possibly TRBD1 (6 bases). CDR3 length equals 13 residues. In germline, CDR1 is SGHRS, CDR2 YFSETQ. V dropped 4 bases and J dropped 3 bases, with 8 bases sitting between them. CDR3 sequence: CASSGDIYNEQFF. CDR3 bases: TGCGCCAGCAGCGGGGACATCTACAATGAGCAGTTCTTC.

The genes are TRBV4-2 and TRBJ2-3; 8 nucleotides agree with TRBD2. Germline trimming cut 0 bases from V and 6 bases from J; bases unmatched to any gene: 14. This CDR3 comprises 18 residues. CDR1 is LGHNA, CDR2 YNFKEQ, per germline. This CDR3 reads CASSQETGAGVSSDTQYF. As DNA, the CDR3 is TGTGCCAGCAGCCAAGAAACGGGAGCGGGAGTGAGTTCGGATACGCAGTATTTT.

This clone was recorded a few times. Other DNA sequences in this specimen translate into the identical CDR3. This chain connects TRBV7-3 to TRBJ1-1; D gene ambiguous. This CDR3 comprises 14 residues. CDR1 SGHTA and CDR2 FQGTGA come from the germline V gene. Trimming shortened V by 3 bases and J by 1 base, and 9 bases separated the two germline ends. The CDR3 DNA reads TGTGCCAGCAGCTTTTCCCCAGGGAACACTGAAGCTTTCTTT. It translates to CASSFSPGNTEAFF.

This clone was counted a single time. The chain uses TRBV10-1 and TRBJ1-1, with 11 bases lining up with TRBD1. This CDR3 has 16 residues. Germline loops: CDR1 WNHNN, CDR2 SYGVQD (reference sequence). V gave up 3 bases and J gave up 5 bases; unmatched junction bases: 8. The CDR3 region has the DNA TGCGCCAGCAGTGACCTCCGAGGGACAGGGGGGACTGAAGCTTTCTTT. As protein: CASSDLRGTGGTEAFF.

In the case of this clone: Other DNA sequences in the sample encode the same CDR3. The rearrangement joins TRBV9 to TRBJ1-5; D unresolved. The CDR3 has 14 amino acids. Trimming shortened V by 0 bases and J by 0 bases, and 4 bases separated the two germline ends. The V gene's germline CDR1 is SGDLS and CDR2 YYNGEE. The CDR3 region is CASSVGRSNQPQHF. The CDR3, as DNA: TGTGCCAGCAGCGTAGGTCGTAGCAATCAGCCCCAGCATTTT.

V usage is TRBV7-6 and J usage is TRBJ2-1, with 8 bases aligning to TRBD2. The V gene's germline CDR1 is SGHVS and CDR2 FNYEAQ. J was trimmed by 5 bases and V by 6 bases; bases with no gene match: 6. CDR3 length: 14 amino acids. CDR3 loop: CASRATSGHNEQFF. The CDR3 bases are TGTGCCAGCAGGGCCACTAGCGGACACAATGAGCAGTTCTTC.

This sequence joins TRBV19 and TRBJ1-2; D not certain. V shed 4 bases and J shed 8 bases, with 8 bases lying between them. The germline gives CDR1 LNHDA, CDR2 SQIVND (reference sequence). The CDR3 contains 11 residues. The CDR3 DNA sequence: TGTGCCAGTAGTACCCTAAGGGGCTACACCTTC. Its translation is CASSTLRGYTF.

The chain is built from TRBV7-6 and TRBJ1-5, with TRBD1 as a possible D gene (5 bases). The CDR3 sequence is 14 residues long. The ends were cut back, 1 base at V and 13 bases at J, with 17 bases in the middle. The germline V gene encodes CDR1 SGHVS and CDR2 FNYEAQ. This CDR3 reads CASSLDLGRGPQHF. DNA of the CDR3: TGTGCCAGCAGCTTAGATTTAGGGAGGGGCCCTCAGCATTTT.

This chain connects TRBV6-5 to TRBJ2-7; D is possibly TRBD2 (6 bases). Germline V CDR1 and CDR2: MNHEY, SVGAGI. The CDR3 totals 15 residues. V was trimmed by 6 bases and J by 3 bases, leaving 18 bases between them. For the CDR3, the DNA is TGTGCCAGCAGACCGAGGCGGGAACGCCTCTACGAGCAGTACTTC. This translates into CASRPRRERLYEQYF.

This chain connects TRBV28 to TRBJ1-5; the match to TRBD1 covers 7 bases. The CDR3 contains 16 residues. V lost 3 bases, J lost 4 bases, and 9 bases stayed unmatched. Germline CDR1 MDHEN, CDR2 SYDVKM. As DNA, the CDR3 is TGTGCCAGCAGTTTGCCCTCTACAGGGGTTAATCAGCCCCAGCATTTT. Protein product: CASSLPSTGVNQPQHF.

The V call is TRBV29-1, the J call TRBJ2-3, with 7 bases aligning to TRBD2. Germline V gene lookup returns CDR1 SQVTM and CDR2 ANQGSEA. CDR3 length: 14 residues. The V gene end was trimmed by 6 bases and the J gene end by 4 bases; junction bases not matched to a gene: 10. The DNA for the CDR3 is TGCAGCGTCGCAAGCGGGAACGGCGCAGATACGCAGTATTTT. It specifies CSVASGNGADTQYF.

This chain connects TRBV6-5 to TRBJ2-3; 8 nucleotides line up with TRBD2. The CDR3 length is 13 residues. The germline gives CDR1 MNHEY, CDR2 SVGAGI. The CDR3, as DNA: TGTGCGGTTCGGCGGGAGGGCACAGATACGCAGTATTTT. Encoded protein: CAVRREGTDTQYF.

The chain links TRBV2 to TRBJ1-2, with D perhaps TRBD1 (6 bases). The CDR3 totals 14 residues. Trimming stripped 5 bases from V and 8 bases from J, with 18 bases between. CDR1 SNHLY and CDR2 FYNNEI come from the germline V gene. As DNA, the CDR3 is TGTGCCAGCAGTTTAAGGAGGGGGGTAGGCGGCTACACCTTC. Amino acid sequence: CASSLRRGVGGYTF.

A remark on this clone: The junction differs from germline at one of its ends, possibly a read error. J is TRBJ1-1 and V is TRBV9; D not certain. The length of the CDR3 is 12 residues. CDR1 SGDLS and CDR2 YYNGEE come from the germline V gene. CDR3 DNA sequence: TGTGCCAGCAGCGGTACGGTTGTTTTGCTAACTTTT. Protein sequence: CASSGTVVLLTF.

Here the CDR3 DNA reads TGTGCCAGCAGCTCTCTAGCGGGAGTAGGAGAGACCCAGTACTTC. It codes for CASSSLAGVGETQYF. This chain joins TRBV7-8 and TRBJ2-5; 10 bases agree with TRBD2. Per germline, CDR1 SGHVS and CDR2 FQNEAQ. This CDR3 region has 15 residues. After removal of 4 bases from V and 4 bases from J, the junction contained 6 bases not matched to a gene.